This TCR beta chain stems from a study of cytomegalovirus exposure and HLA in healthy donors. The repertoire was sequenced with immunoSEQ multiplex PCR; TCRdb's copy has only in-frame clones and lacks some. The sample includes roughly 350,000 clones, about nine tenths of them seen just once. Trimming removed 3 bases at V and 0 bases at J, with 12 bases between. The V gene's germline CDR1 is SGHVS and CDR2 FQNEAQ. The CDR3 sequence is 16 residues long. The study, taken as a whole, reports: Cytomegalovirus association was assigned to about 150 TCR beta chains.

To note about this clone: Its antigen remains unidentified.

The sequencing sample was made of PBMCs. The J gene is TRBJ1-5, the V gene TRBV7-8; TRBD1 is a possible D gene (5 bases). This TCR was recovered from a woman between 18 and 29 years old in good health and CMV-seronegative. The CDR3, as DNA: TGTGCCAGCAGCTTGAGCGGGGCCTATAGCAATCAGCCCCAGCATTTT. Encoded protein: CASSLSGAYSNQPQHF.